This T cell receptor beta chain was identified during a study of CD8+ T cells in alopecia areata. As for the study in general: Treated patients took oral tofacitinib at 5 to 10 mg twice daily. Study results and caveats: Scalp repertoires also include resident alphabeta T cells from normal skin.

The V and J ends lost 2 bases and 2 bases respectively, with 6 bases between them. The CDR3 runs 12 residues. Germline CDR1 and CDR2: GTSNPN and SVGIG (reference sequence). Note on this clone: What it binds is unknown.

Lesional scalp tissue (obtained by punch biopsy) and peripheral blood were collected from alopecia areata patients. cDNA prepared by RNA extraction and subsequent reverse transcription served as the template for sequencing. The assay was immunoSEQ multiplex PCR, and TCRdb's table has in-frame clones only and misses some. The sample yields around 140,000 clones, around 58% seen once. The origin of this receptor is a human donor with alopecia areata. The J gene is TRBJ2-5, the V gene TRBV30; D might be TRBD2 (6 bases). Sequenced material: CD4+ T cells sorted from blood, taken at week 0. The CDR3 region is CAWSSGQETQYF. The CDR3 coding sequence is TGTGCCTGGAGTAGCGGGCAAGAGACCCAGTACTTC.